The rows below give T cell receptor beta chains drawn from one sample of a study of blood T cell repertoires in COVID-19. Libraries were prepared by immunoSEQ multiplex PCR; TCRdb keeps only in-frame clonotypes and omits some of them. The data contain 200,000 to 300,000 clones, 88% of them singletons. Sample: peripheral blood. The receptors here all came from a woman aged 40 to 50 who had recovered from COVID-19. Each CDR3 is given with its conserved first and last residue. The order of the fields is clone size, CDR3 length, D gene, V gene, J gene, CDR3 protein, CDR3 DNA. D genes are given only for firm matches. Only some rows state a clone size, as once, few, many or a class for expanded clones.

>NA|16|NA|TRBV5-1|TRBJ2-2
CASSLLASANTGELFF
TGCGCCAGCAGCTTGTTGGCTAGTGCAAACACCGGGGAGCTGTTTTTT
>NA|15|TRBD1|TRBV19|TRBJ1-4
CASSGQGTTNEKLFF
TGTGCCAGTAGTGGACAGGGCACAACTAATGAAAAACTGTTTTTT
>NA|15|TRBD1|TRBV23-1|TRBJ1-4
CASSQPGQGGEKLFF
TGCGCCAGCAGTCAACCGGGACAGGGGGGTGAAAAACTGTTTTTT
>NA|12|TRBD1|TRBV30|TRBJ1-1
CAWTPQGGQAFF
TGTGCCTGGACGCCCCAGGGGGGCCAAGCTTTCTTT
>NA|14|NA|TRBV18|TRBJ2-1
CASSPPSGEYEQFF
TGTGCCAGCTCACCACCGTCAGGGGAGTATGAGCAGTTCTTC
>NA|15|NA|TRBV3-1/TRBV3-2|TRBJ1-1
CASSRTAPMNTEAFF
TGTGCCAGCAGCCGGACAGCGCCAATGAACACTGAAGCTTTCTTT
>NA|15|TRBD1|TRBV18|TRBJ2-6
CASSPDRAGANVLTF
TGTGCCAGCTCCCCCGACAGGGCTGGGGCCAACGTCCTGACTTTC
>NA|14|NA|TRBV3-1/TRBV3-2|TRBJ1-2
CASSEDSRTGGYTF
TGTGCCAGCAGCGAAGACAGTCGGACGGGGGGCTACACCTTC
>NA|15|NA|TRBV3-1/TRBV3-2|TRBJ1-5
CASSQGPGSNQPQHF
TGTGCCAGCAGCCAAGGTCCGGGTTCCAATCAGCCCCAGCATTTT
>NA|15|NA|TRBV18|TRBJ1-4
CASSPGATTNEKLFF
TGTGCCAGCTCACCAGGGGCGACAACTAATGAAAAACTGTTTTTT
>NA|14|TRBD1|TRBV5-6|TRBJ1-2
CASSPGQVPYGYTF
TGTGCCAGCAGCCCGGGACAGGTCCCCTATGGCTACACCTTC
>NA|12|NA|TRBV19|TRBJ2-7
CASSIVGSEQYF
TGTGCCAGTAGTATTGTGGGGAGCGAGCAGTACTTC
>few|15|TRBD2|TRBV6-2/TRBV6-3|TRBJ2-3
CASSPIAGGPGTQYF
TGTGCCAGCAGCCCTATAGCGGGAGGGCCAGGTACGCAGTATTTT
>NA|13|TRBD2|TRBV24-1|TRBJ2-1
CATQRLAAHEQFF
TGTGCCACCCAACGACTAGCGGCCCATGAGCAGTTCTTC
>NA|18|TRBD2|TRBV27|TRBJ2-7
CASSGPGGTSGPRYEQYF
TGTGCCAGCAGTGGTCCGGGAGGAACCTCCGGGCCCCGTTACGAGCAGTACTTC
>NA|15|TRBD1|TRBV7-2|TRBJ1-2
CASSLATGGNYGYTF
TGTGCCAGCAGCTTGGCGACAGGGGGTAACTATGGCTACACCTTC
>NA|14|NA|TRBV5-6|TRBJ1-2
CASSLGGSPQGYTF
TGTGCCAGCAGCTTGGGTGGCAGTCCCCAGGGCTACACCTTC
>NA|16|TRBD2|TRBV7-2|TRBJ2-7
CASSLGASGGTYEQYF
TGTGCCAGCAGCTTAGGGGCTAGCGGGGGAACCTACGAGCAGTACTTC
>few|12|NA|TRBV28|TRBJ2-7
CASSGGRSEQYF
TGTGCCAGCAGTGGGGGGAGAAGCGAGCAGTACTTC
>NA|16|TRBD1|TRBV27|TRBJ1-4
CASSSGQGARKEKLFF
TGTGCCAGCAGTTCCGGACAGGGGGCTAGGAAGGAAAAACTGTTTTTT
>NA|15|NA|TRBV6-5|TRBJ2-3
CASKPYRDGTDTQYF
TGTGCCAGCAAACCCTACAGGGACGGGACGGATACGCAGTATTTT
>NA|17|TRBD2|TRBV29-1|TRBJ2-5
CSVKRFRTSGNQETQYF
TGCAGCGTCAAAAGATTTAGGACTAGCGGGAACCAAGAGACCCAGTACTTC
>NA|13|TRBD1|TRBV12-3/TRBV12-4|TRBJ1-1
CASSQGADTEAFF
TGTGCCAGCAGCCAGGGGGCGGATACTGAAGCTTTCTTT
>NA|18|TRBD2|TRBV18|TRBJ2-1
CASSPSTLLAGTYNEQFF
TGTGCCAGCTCACCATCCACTCTACTAGCGGGGACATACAATGAGCAGTTCTTC
>NA|12|TRBD1|TRBV6-5|TRBJ1-2
CASRTGTYGYTF
TGTGCCAGCCGGACAGGGACCTATGGCTACACCTTC
>once|14|NA|TRBV6-5|TRBJ1-3
CASTPSNSGNTIYF
TGTGCCAGCACCCCATCCAACTCTGGAAACACCATATATTTT
>few|14|NA|TRBV29-1|TRBJ1-1
CSVDPGRWDTEAFF
TGCAGCGTTGACCCGGGGAGGTGGGACACTGAAGCTTTCTTT
>NA|15|NA|TRBV11-2|TRBJ1-2
CASSLVGGLDYGYTF
TGTGCCAGCAGCTTAGTTGGGGGGTTGGACTATGGCTACACCTTC
>NA|14|NA|TRBV9|TRBJ1-4
CASSARDTNEKLFF
TGTGCCAGCAGCGCCCGGGACACAAATGAAAAACTGTTTTTT
>NA|14|NA|TRBV30|TRBJ1-5
CAWSVRGGGQPQHF
TGTGCCTGGAGTGTACGGGGGGGTGGTCAGCCCCAGCATTTT
>NA|15|TRBD2|TRBV19|TRBJ2-7
CASRPRTSGRDEQYF
TGTGCCAGCAGACCAAGGACTAGCGGGAGGGACGAGCAGTACTTC
>NA|15|TRBD1|TRBV29-1|TRBJ1-3
CSVGRDSVFGNTIYF
TGCAGCGTTGGTCGGGACAGTGTTTTTGGAAACACCATATATTTT
>NA|11|NA|TRBV23-1|TRBJ1-1
CASSGGLEAFF
TGCGCCAGCAGTGGGGGACTTGAAGCTTTCTTT